The source of this T cell receptor beta chain is a study of cytomegalovirus exposure and HLA in healthy donors. Study-wide findings and caveats: CMV antigen specificity was confirmed in vitro for three CMV-associated chains.

Assay used: immunoSEQ multiplex PCR; TCRdb lists only in-frame clones, some missing. The table has approximately 140,000 clones, 80% to 90% seen once. About this clone: As yet, its antigen is unknown.

Input material: PBMCs. This TCR came from a woman aged 18-29 years in good health and CMV-seropositive.

In DNA, the CDR3 is TGTGCCAGCTCACCACGGGACAGGGGGTACAATGAGCAGTTCTTC. Residues: CASSPRDRGYNEQFF. The J gene is TRBJ2-1, the V gene TRBV18; TRBD1 matches 11 bases. V shed 1 base, J shed 4 bases, and the junction held 0 bases outside the gene matches. The CDR3 extends over 15 amino acids. The V gene's germline CDR1 is KGHSH and CDR2 LQKENI.